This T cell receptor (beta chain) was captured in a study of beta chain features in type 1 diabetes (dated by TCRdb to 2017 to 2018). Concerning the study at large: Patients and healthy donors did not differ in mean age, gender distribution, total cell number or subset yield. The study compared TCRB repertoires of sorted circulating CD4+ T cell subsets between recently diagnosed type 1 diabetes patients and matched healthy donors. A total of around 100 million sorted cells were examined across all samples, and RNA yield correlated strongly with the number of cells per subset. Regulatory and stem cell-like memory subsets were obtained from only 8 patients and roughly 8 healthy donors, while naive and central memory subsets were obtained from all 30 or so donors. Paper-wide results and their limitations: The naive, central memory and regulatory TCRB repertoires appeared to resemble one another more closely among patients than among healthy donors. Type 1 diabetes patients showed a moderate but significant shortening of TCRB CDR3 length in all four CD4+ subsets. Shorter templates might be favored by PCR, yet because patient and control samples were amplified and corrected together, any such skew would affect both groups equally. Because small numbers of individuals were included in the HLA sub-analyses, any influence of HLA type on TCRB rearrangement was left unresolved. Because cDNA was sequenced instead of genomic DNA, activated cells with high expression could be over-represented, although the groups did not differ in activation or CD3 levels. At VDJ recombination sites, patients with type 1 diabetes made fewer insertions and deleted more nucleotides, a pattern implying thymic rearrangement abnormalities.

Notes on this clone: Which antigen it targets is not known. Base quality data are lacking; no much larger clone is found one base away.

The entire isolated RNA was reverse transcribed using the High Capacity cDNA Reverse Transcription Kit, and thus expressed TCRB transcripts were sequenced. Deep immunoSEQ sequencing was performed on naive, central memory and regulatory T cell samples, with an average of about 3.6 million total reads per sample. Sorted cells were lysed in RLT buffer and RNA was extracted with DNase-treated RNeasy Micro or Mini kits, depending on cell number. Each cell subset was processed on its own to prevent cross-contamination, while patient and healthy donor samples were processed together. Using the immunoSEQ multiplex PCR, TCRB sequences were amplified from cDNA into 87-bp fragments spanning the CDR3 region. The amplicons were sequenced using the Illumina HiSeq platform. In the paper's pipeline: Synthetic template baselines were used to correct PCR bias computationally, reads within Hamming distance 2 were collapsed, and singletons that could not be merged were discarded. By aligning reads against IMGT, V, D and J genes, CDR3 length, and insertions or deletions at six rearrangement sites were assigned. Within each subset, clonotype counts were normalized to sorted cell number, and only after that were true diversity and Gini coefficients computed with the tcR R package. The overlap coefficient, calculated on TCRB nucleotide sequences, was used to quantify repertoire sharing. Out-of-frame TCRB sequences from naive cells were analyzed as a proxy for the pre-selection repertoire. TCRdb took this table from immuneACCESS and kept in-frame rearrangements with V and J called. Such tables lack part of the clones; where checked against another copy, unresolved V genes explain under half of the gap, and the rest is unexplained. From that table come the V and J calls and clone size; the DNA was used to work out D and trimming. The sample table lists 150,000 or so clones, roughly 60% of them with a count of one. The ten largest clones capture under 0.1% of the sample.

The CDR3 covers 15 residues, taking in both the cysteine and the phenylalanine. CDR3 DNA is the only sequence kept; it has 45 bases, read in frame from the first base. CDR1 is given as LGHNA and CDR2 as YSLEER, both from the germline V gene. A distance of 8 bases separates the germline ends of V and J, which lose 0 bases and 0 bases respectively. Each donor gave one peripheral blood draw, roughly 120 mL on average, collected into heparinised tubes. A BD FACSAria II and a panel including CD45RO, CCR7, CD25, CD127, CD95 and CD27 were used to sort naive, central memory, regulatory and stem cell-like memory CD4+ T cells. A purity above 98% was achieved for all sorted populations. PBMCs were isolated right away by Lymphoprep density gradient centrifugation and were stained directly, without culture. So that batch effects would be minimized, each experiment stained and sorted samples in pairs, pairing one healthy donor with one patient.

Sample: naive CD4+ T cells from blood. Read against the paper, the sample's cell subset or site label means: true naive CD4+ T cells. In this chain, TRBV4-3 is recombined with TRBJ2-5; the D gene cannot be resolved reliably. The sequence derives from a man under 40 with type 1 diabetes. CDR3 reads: CASSQDFLYQETQYF. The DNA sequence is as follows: TGCGCCAGCAGCCAAGACTTCCTGTACCAAGAGACCCAGTACTTC.